A single sample gave rise to the 14 T cell receptor beta chains below, sequenced in a study of blood T cell repertoires in COVID-19. Sequenced by immunoSEQ multiplex PCR; TCRdb stores in-frame clones only, minus some. Of roughly 76,000 clones in the sample, roughly 90% were seen once. Input material: PBMCs or T cells enriched from blood (not recorded which). The receptors stem from a woman aged 45-59 years with acute COVID-19.

The V and J genes are TRBV11-2 and TRBJ2-3; D may be TRBD2 (5 bases). Germline loops: CDR1 SGHAT, CDR2 FQNNGV. Trimming removed 3 bases from V and 6 bases from J, with 13 bases in between. The CDR3 runs to 14 residues. CDR3 residues: CASSFSYEGDTQYF. In nucleotides, the CDR3 is TGTGCCAGCAGCTTTTCTTACGAGGGCGATACGCAGTATTTT.

The genes are TRBV30 and TRBJ1-5, with TRBD1 as a possible D gene (5 bases). Germline V gene sequence: CDR1 GTSNPN, CDR2 SVGIG (reference sequence). V was clipped by 1 base and J by 6 bases, with 10 bases between them. This CDR3 region has 13 residues. CDR3 bases: TGTGCCTGGAGTGGTGGGGCTCGTCAGCCCCAGCATTTT. This translates into CAWSGGARQPQHF.

The rearrangement joins TRBV5-1 to TRBJ2-1; 11 bases line up with TRBD2. With 1 base clipped from V and 9 bases from J, the junction kept 6 bases outside the gene matches. In germline, CDR1 is SGHRS, CDR2 YFSETQ. This CDR3 comprises 15 residues. CDR3: CASSLSLAGGGEQFF. CDR3 nucleotide sequence: TGCGCCAGCAGCTTGAGTCTAGCGGGAGGTGGTGAGCAGTTCTTC.

This sequence joins TRBV4-2 and TRBJ1-2; the match to TRBD1 covers 7 bases. Germline CDR1 and CDR2: LGHNA and YNFKEQ. V was pared by 3 bases and J by 4 bases, with 11 bases of the junction left unmatched. The length of the CDR3 is 16 residues. CDR3 sequence reads: CASSQSIPRDSYGYTF. The CDR3 DNA follows: TGTGCCAGCAGCCAGTCCATCCCCCGGGACAGCTATGGCTACACCTTC.

The chain links TRBV7-9 to TRBJ1-1; perhaps TRBD1 as D (6 bases). Trimming took off 0 bases at V and 1 base at J, with 6 bases between the two ends. Germline V CDR1 and CDR2: SEHNR, FQNEAQ (reference sequence). The CDR3 length is 14 residues. The CDR3 reads CASSLAQGNTEAFF. The CDR3 DNA is TGTGCCAGCAGCTTAGCACAGGGGAACACTGAAGCTTTCTTT.

The chain couples TRBV29-1 to TRBJ1-1; D might be TRBD1 (6 bases). The germline V gene has CDR1 SQVTM and CDR2 ANQGSEA. V was pared by 4 bases and J by 5 bases, with 17 bases between. The CDR3 sequence is 14 residues long. CDR3 nucleotides: TGCAGCGTTGCCTCGGGGGGGCGCGGGACTGAAGCTTTCTTT. Encoded protein: CSVASGGRGTEAFF.

The chain couples TRBV11-2 to TRBJ2-7; 10 bases agree with TRBD2. Germline loops: CDR1 SGHAT, CDR2 FQNNGV. The CDR3 spans 15 residues. J was trimmed by 6 bases and V by 6 bases; bases with no gene match: 11. The CDR3 nucleotides read TGTGCCAGCAGGGAACAAATAGCGGGAGGACTCGAGCAGTACTTC. Amino acid sequence: CASREQIAGGLEQYF.

The chain uses TRBV15 and TRBJ2-3; 9 bases are shared with TRBD2. The length of the CDR3 is 15 residues. From germline, CDR1 is LNHNV and CDR2 YYDKDF (reference sequence). V shed 8 bases and J 4 bases; nucleotides not matched to a gene: 10. The DNA for the CDR3 is TGTGCCACCCGCCGGATAGCGGGAGCTTCAGATACGCAGTATTTT. Amino acids: CATRRIAGASDTQYF. Complete variable domain (other parts from reference TRBV15 and TRBJ2-3): DAMVIQNPRYQVTQFGKPVTLSCSQTLNHNVMYWYQQKSSQAPKLLFHYYDKDFNNEADTPDNFQSRRPNTSFCFLDIRSPGLGDTAMYLCATRRIAGASDTQYFGPGTRLTVL.

The chain couples TRBV5-3 to TRBJ2-7; the match to TRBD1 covers 8 bases. TRBV5-3 is labeled an ORF, and its function is uncertain. There are 14 residues in the CDR3. After removal of 4 bases from V and 5 bases from J, the junction contained 8 bases not matched to a gene. Here the CDR3 DNA reads TGTGCCAGAAGCCAGACAGGGGCTATCCACGAGCAGTACTTC. This gives the protein CARSQTGAIHEQYF.

V gene TRBV30 combines with J gene TRBJ2-5; 9 bases align to TRBD1. The germline V gene has CDR1 GTSNPN and CDR2 SVGIG (reference sequence). The V gene end was trimmed by 2 bases and the J gene end by 5 bases; junction bases not matched to a gene: 9. The CDR3 extends over 15 amino acids. The CDR3 bases are TGTGCCTGGAGTCGCATGACAGGGGGTTTTGAGACCCAGTACTTC. Translating it yields CAWSRMTGGFETQYF.

This chain uses TRBV4-3 with TRBJ1-2; no clear D gene. The germline CDR1 and CDR2 sequences are LGHNA and YSLEER. V was clipped by 0 bases and J by 0 bases, with 8 bases between them. This CDR3 region has 15 residues. The CDR3, as DNA: TGCGCCAGCAGCCAAGATCGTGCGGCTAACTATGGCTACACCTTC. Its translation: CASSQDRAANYGYTF.

The gene calls are TRBV4-3 and TRBJ1-5; 10 nucleotides line up with TRBD1. V lost 0 bases to trimming and J lost 6 bases; unmatched junction nucleotides: 5. This CDR3 is built from 16 residues. From germline, CDR1 is LGHNA and CDR2 YSLEER. The DNA for the CDR3 is TGCGCCAGCAGCCAAGAATACGACAGGGGGCCTCAGCCCCAGCATTTT. Residues: CASSQEYDRGPQPQHF.

V is TRBV6-6 and J is TRBJ2-3; 10 nucleotides align to TRBD2. This CDR3 region has 16 residues. With V trimmed by 0 bases and J by 5 bases, 5 bases remained unmatched. CDR1 is MNHNY and CDR2 is SVGAGI in the germline V gene (reference sequence). For the CDR3, the DNA is TGTGCCAGCAGTTACTCTCCTAGCGGGAGTCAAGATACGCAGTATTTT. Protein sequence: CASSYSPSGSQDTQYF.

The chain combines TRBV7-9 with TRBJ1-1; TRBD1 agrees at 7 bases. Germline V gene sequence: CDR1 SEHNR, CDR2 FQNEAQ (reference sequence). V shed 5 bases and J 10 bases; nucleotides not matched to a gene: 13. There are 14 residues in the CDR3. This CDR3 reads CASSPQGPQGGAFF. The CDR3 region has the DNA TGTGCCAGCAGCCCACAGGGGCCCCAAGGGGGAGCTTTCTTT.